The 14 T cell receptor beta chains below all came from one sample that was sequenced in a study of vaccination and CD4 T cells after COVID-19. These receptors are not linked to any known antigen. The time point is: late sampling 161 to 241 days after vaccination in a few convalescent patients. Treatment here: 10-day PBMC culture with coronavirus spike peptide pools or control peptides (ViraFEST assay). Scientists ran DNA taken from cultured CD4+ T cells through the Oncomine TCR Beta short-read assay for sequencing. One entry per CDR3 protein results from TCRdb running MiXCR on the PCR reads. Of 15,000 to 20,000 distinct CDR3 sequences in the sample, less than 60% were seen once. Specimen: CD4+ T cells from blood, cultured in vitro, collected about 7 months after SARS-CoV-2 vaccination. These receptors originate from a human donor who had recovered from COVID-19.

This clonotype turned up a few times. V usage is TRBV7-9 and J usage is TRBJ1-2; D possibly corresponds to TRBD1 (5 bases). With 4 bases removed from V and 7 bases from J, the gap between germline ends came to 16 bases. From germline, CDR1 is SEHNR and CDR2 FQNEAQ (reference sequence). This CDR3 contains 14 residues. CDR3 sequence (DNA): TGTGCCAGCAGCTCCTGGAACGGGGCGGGTGGCTACACCTTC. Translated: CASSSWNGAGGYTF.

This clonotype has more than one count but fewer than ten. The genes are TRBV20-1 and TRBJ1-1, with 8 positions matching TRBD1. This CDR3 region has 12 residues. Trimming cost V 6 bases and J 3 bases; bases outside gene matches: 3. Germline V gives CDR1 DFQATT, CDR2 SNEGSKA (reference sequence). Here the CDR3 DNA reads TGCAGTGCCAACAGGGGGGACACTGAAGCTTTCTTT. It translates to CSANRGDTEAFF.

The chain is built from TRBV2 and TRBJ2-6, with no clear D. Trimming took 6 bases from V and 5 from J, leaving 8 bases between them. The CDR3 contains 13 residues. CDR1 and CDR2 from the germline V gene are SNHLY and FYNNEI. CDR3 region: CASREARANVLTF. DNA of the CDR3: TGTGCCAGCAGAGAGGCAAGGGCCAACGTCCTGACTTTC.

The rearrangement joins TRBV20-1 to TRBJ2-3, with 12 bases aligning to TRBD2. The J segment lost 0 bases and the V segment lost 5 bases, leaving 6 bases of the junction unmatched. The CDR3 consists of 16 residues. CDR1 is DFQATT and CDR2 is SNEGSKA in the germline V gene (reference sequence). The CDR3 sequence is CSASRTSGTSTDTQYF. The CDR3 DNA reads TGCAGTGCTTCCCGGACTAGCGGGACTAGCACAGATACGCAGTATTTT.

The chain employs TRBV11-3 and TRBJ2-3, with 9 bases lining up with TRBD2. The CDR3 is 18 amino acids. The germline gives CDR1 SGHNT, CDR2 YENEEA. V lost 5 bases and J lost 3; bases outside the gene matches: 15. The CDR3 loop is CASSVERSGRGRTDTQYF. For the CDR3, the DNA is TGTGCCAGCAGCGTGGAGCGTAGCGGGAGAGGGAGGACAGATACGCAGTATTTT.

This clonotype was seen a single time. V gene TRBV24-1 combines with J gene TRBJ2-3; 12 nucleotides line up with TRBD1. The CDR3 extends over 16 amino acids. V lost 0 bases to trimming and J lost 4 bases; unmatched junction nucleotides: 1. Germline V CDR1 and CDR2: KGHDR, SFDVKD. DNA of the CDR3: TGTGCCACCAGTGATTTGGGGACAGGGGGCGCAGATACGCAGTATTTT. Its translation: CATSDLGTGGADTQYF.

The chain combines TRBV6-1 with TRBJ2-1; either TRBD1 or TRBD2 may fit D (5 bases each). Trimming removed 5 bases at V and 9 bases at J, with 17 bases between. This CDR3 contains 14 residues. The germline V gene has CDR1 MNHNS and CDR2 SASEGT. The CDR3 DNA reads TGTGCCAGCAGTACCTCTTGGGGGAGCGGTGAGCAGTTCTTC. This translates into CASSTSWGSGEQFF.

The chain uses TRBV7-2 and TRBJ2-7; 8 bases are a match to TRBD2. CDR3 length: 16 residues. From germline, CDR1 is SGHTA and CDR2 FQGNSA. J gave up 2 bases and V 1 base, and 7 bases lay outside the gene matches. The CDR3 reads CASSLGSGGSTYEQYF. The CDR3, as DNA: TGTGCCAGCAGCTTAGGCAGCGGGGGATCAACCTACGAGCAGTACTTC.

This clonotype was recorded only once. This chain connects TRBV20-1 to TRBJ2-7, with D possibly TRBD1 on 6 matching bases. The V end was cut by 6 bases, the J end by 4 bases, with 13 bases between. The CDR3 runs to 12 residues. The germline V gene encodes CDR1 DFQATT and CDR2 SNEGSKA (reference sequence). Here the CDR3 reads CSAKGQQYEQYF. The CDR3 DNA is TGCAGTGCAAAAGGACAGCAGTACGAGCAGTACTTC.

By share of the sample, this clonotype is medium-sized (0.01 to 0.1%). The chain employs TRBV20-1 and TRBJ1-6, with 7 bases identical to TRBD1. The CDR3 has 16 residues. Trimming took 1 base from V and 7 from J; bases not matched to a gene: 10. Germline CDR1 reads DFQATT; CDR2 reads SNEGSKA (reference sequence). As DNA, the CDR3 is TGCAGTGCTAGAGCTCGTAGAGCAGGGGGGAATTCACCCCTCCACTTT. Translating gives CSARARRAGGNSPLHF.

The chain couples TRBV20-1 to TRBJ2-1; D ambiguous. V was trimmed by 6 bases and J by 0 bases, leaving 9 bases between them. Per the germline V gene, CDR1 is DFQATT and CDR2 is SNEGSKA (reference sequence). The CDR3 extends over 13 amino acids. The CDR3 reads CSAHDGSYNEQFF. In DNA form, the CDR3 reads TGCAGTGCCCATGATGGCTCCTACAATGAGCAGTTCTTC.

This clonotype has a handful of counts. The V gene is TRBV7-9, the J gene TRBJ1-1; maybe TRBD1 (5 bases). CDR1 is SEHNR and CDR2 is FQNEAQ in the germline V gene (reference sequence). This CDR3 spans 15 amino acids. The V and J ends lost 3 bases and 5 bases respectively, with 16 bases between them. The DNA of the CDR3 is TGTGCCAGCAGCTTTTGGGGCGGGAGGAGGACTGAAGCTTTCTTT. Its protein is CASSFWGGRRTEAFF.

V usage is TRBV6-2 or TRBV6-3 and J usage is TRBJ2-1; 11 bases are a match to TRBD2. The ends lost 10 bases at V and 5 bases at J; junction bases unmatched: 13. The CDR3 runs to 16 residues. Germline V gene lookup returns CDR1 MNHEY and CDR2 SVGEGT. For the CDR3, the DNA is TGTGCCATCAAAACCGGTAGCGGGAGGGGTAACAATGAGCAGTTCTTC. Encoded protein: CAIKTGSGRGNNEQFF.

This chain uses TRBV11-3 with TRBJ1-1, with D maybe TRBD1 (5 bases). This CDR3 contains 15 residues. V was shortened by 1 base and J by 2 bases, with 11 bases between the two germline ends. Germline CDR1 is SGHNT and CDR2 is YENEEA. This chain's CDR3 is CASSLGRGSNTEAFF. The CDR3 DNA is TGTGCCAGCAGCTTAGGGAGGGGATCTAACACTGAAGCTTTCTTT.